These 13 T cell receptor beta chains share one sample of origin, sequenced in a study of blood T cell dynamics during melanoma immunotherapy. Time point in this sample: week 3, after first cycle of checkpoint inhibitor. This table comes from immunoSEQ multiplex PCR, and its TCRdb copy is limited to in-frame clones, with some not included. The table lists around 20,000 clones, 70% to 90% of them singletons. The sample in question was blood, obtained from a patient treated with checkpoint blockade. Source of these receptors: a human donor with melanoma.

This chain joins TRBV28 and TRBJ2-2; TRBD1 aligns across 11 bases. CDR1 and CDR2 from the germline V gene are MDHEN and SYDVKM. The CDR3 covers 16 residues. V lost 5 bases and J lost 7; bases outside the gene matches: 9. Here the CDR3 reads CASSPQGQGANGELFF. In nucleotides, the CDR3 is TGTGCCAGCAGTCCCCAAGGACAGGGGGCTAACGGGGAGCTGTTTTTT.

The rearrangement links TRBV29-1 to TRBJ1-2, with TRBD1 as a possible D gene (5 bases). Germline CDR1 is SQVTM and CDR2 is ANQGSEA. The CDR3 contains 13 residues. The germline V and J ends were trimmed by 4 bases and 8 bases, with 17 bases remaining between them. The chain's CDR3 is CSVAGTVTRGYTF. CDR3 DNA sequence: TGCAGCGTTGCCGGGACGGTGACTCGCGGCTACACCTTC. The whole variable domain, filled in from reference TRBV29-1 and TRBJ1-2, reads SAVISQKPSRDICQRGTSLTIQCQVDSQVTMMFWYRQQPGQSLTLIATANQGSEATYESGFVIDKFPISRPNLTFSTLTVSNMSPEDSSIYLCSVAGTVTRGYTFGSGTRLTVV.

The rearrangement links TRBV2 to TRBJ2-2; 8 bases line up with TRBD1. This CDR3 comprises 19 residues. J lost 13 bases, V lost 7 bases, and 29 bases had no gene match. Germline CDR1 SNHLY, CDR2 FYNNEI. The CDR3 protein is CASTGRTGMDSSGLSWLFF. The CDR3 region has the DNA TGTGCCAGCACTGGGAGGACAGGGATGGATAGTAGCGGTCTCTCGTGGCTGTTTTTT.

This clone was seen just once. This chain uses TRBV19 with TRBJ1-4; no reliable D call. V lost 8 bases, J lost 6 bases, and 13 bases lay in between. The V gene's germline CDR1 is LNHDA and CDR2 SQIVND (reference sequence). This CDR3 spans 13 amino acids. CDR3 nucleotide sequence: TGTGCCAGTCGCGCTTGGAGGGATGAAAAACTGTTTTTT. Residues: CASRAWRDEKLFF.

The V gene is TRBV28, the J gene TRBJ2-7, with 9 bases identical to TRBD2. The CDR3 length is 12 residues. V trimming: 10 bases; J trimming: 3 bases; junction bases outside the gene matches: 4. CDR1 and CDR2 from the germline V gene are MDHEN and SYDVKM. CDR3 nucleotides: TGTGCCATAGCTAGCGGGATCTACGAGCAGTACTTC. Residues: CAIASGIYEQYF.

This clone occurred once. The J gene is TRBJ1-1, the V gene TRBV19; D possibly corresponds to TRBD1 (6 bases). The CDR3 has 14 residues. Germline V gives CDR1 LNHDA, CDR2 SQIVND (reference sequence). V was pared by 4 bases and J by 6 bases, with 15 bases between. CDR3 region: CASSKTGLGAEAFF. The CDR3 nucleotides read TGTGCCAGTAGTAAAACAGGGTTGGGGGCTGAAGCTTTCTTT.

The chain employs TRBV19 and TRBJ1-5, with D perhaps TRBD1 (5 bases). The CDR3 totals 17 residues. Germline assignment: CDR1 LNHDA and CDR2 SQIVND (reference sequence). The ends were cut back, 5 bases at V and 3 bases at J, with 20 bases in the middle. CDR3 amino acids: CASSPTPDRGDNQPQHF. The CDR3 DNA reads TGTGCCAGTAGTCCTACCCCCGACAGAGGAGACAATCAGCCCCAGCATTTT.

The gene calls are TRBV19 and TRBJ2-1; TRBD2 agrees at 8 bases. CDR1 is LNHDA, CDR2 SQIVND, per germline (reference sequence). The ends lost 5 bases at V and 4 bases at J; junction bases unmatched: 7. The CDR3 sequence is 15 residues long. The CDR3 DNA follows: TGTGCCAGTAGTGGGGTAGCGGGACCTTACAATGAGCAGTTCTTC. Translation: CASSGVAGPYNEQFF.

The J gene is TRBJ2-3, the V gene TRBV11-3; the D gene could be TRBD1 or TRBD2 (6 bases each). This CDR3 has 15 amino acids. V gave up 2 bases and J gave up 5 bases, with 14 bases separating them. Germline V gives CDR1 SGHNT, CDR2 YENEEA. The CDR3 sequence is CASSLNRGEVDTQYF. The CDR3 DNA is TGTGCCAGCAGCTTAAATAGGGGGGAGGTAGATACGCAGTATTTT.

The J gene is TRBJ2-3, the V gene TRBV27; 10 nucleotides align to TRBD1. Per the germline V gene, CDR1 is MNHEY and CDR2 is SMNVEV (reference sequence). CDR3 length: 15 amino acids. Losses at the gene ends were 4 bases for V and 0 bases for J; bases not matched to a gene: 1. CDR3 region: CASSSDRGSTDTQYF. DNA of the CDR3: TGTGCCAGCAGTTCGGACAGGGGGAGCACAGATACGCAGTATTTT.

V is TRBV11-2 and J is TRBJ2-1, with unresolved D. V was clipped by 0 bases and J by 4 bases, with 10 bases between them. Germline lookup yields CDR1 SGHAT and CDR2 FQNNGV. CDR3 length: 15 amino acids. The CDR3 here is CASSLDTGPYNEQFF. As DNA, the CDR3 is TGTGCCAGCAGCTTAGACACCGGCCCATACAATGAGCAGTTCTTC.

This sequence joins TRBV28 and TRBJ2-1, with TRBD2 identical over 11 bases. V dropped 5 bases and J dropped 7; count of bases not matched to a gene: 10. Germline V gene lookup returns CDR1 MDHEN and CDR2 SYDVKM. This CDR3 is built from 16 residues. The CDR3 DNA is TGTGCCAGCAGTCTAGCGGGAGGAGGTTGGGAGAATGAGCAGTTCTTC. It is translated as CASSLAGGGWENEQFF.

The chain links TRBV18 to TRBJ2-1; D is uncertain. Trimming shortened V by 5 bases and J by 10 bases, and 18 bases separated the two germline ends. CDR1 is KGHSH, CDR2 LQKENI, per germline. CDR3 length: 14 residues. CDR3 DNA sequence: TGTGCCAGCTCAGAGTATTCCGTACAATCGGAGCAGTTCTTC. Residues: CASSEYSVQSEQFF.